This record covers a single T cell receptor beta chain. These data belong to a study of HIV-infected patients and healthy controls. Germline CDR1 and CDR2: SGHDN and FVKESK. Trimming cost V 5 bases and J 7 bases, with 9 bases left between them. The CDR3 runs 12 residues. Antiretroviral therapy had run roughly three months, about 14 weeks, before follow-up blood collection. All unsorted peripheral T cells were captured because whole blood was used without fractionation. Around 500 ng RNA was reverse transcribed with alpha and beta constant-region primers. Alpha and beta chain libraries were made separately by chain-specific third strand synthesis with multiplexing indices. TCRdb reprocessed the 5' RACE reads via MiXCR and lists one record per CDR3 protein. The sample has about 6,600 distinct CDR3 sequences, roughly 8.7% seen once.

The sequence came from an adult with HIV infection. This sample comprised blood, obtained during antiretroviral therapy. The chain employs TRBV14 and TRBJ2-1, with a possible D match to TRBD2 (6 bases). The CDR3 DNA is TGTGCCAGCAGCACTCTAGCGAATGAGCAGTTCTTC. Protein product: CASSTLANEQFF. The whole variable domain, filled in from reference TRBV14 and TRBJ2-1, reads EAGVTQFPSHSVIEKGQTVTLRCDPISGHDNLYWYRRVMGKEIKFLLHFVKESKQDESGMPNNRFLAERTGGTYSTLKVQPAELEDSGVYFCASSTLANEQFFGPGTRLTVL.